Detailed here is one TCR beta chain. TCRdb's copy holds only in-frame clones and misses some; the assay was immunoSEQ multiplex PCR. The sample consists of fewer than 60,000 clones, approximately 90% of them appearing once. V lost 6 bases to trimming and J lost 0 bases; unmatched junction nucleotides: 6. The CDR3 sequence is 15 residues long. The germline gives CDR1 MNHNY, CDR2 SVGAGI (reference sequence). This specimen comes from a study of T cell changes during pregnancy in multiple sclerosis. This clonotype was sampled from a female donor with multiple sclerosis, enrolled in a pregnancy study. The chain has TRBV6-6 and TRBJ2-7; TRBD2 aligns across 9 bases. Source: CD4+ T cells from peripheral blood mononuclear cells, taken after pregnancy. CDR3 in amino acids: CASSPGTSISYEQYF. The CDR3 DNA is TGTGCCAGCAGCCCCGGGACTAGCATCTCCTACGAGCAGTACTTC.